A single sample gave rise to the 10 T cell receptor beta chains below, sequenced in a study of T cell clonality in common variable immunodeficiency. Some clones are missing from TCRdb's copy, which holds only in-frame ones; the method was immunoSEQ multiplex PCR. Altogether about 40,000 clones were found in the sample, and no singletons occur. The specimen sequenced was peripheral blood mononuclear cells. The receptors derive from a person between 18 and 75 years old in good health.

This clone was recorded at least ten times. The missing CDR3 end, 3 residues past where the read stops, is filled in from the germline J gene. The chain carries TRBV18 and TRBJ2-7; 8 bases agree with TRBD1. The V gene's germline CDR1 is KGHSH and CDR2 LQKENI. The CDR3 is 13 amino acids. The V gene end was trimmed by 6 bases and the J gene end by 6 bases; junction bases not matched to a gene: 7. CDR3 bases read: TGTGCCAGCTCGCTCGACAGGGGAAGCGAG. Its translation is CASSLDRGSE. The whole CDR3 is CASSLDRGSEQYF.

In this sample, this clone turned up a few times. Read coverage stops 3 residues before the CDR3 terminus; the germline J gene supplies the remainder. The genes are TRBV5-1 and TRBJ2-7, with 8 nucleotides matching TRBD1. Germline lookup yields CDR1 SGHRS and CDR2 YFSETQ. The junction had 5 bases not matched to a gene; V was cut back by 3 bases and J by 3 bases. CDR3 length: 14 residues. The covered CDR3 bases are TGCGCCAGCAGCTCGGAGGACAGGGTCTACGAG. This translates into CASSSEDRVYE. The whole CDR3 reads CASSSEDRVYEQYF.

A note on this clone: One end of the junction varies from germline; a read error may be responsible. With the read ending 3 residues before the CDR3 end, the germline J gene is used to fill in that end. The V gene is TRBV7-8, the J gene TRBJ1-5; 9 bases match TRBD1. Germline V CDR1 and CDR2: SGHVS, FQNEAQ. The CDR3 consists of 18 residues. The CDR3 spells CASSLSDRGLSSDQPQHF. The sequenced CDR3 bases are TGTGCCAGCAGCTTATCGGACAGGGGCCTTTCTAGCGATCAGCCC.

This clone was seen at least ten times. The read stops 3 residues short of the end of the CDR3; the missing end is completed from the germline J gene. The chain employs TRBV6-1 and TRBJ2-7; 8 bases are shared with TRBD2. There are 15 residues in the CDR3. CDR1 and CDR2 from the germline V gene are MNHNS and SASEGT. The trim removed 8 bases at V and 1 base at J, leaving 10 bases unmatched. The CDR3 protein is CASREGLAGSYEQYF. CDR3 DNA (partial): TGTGCCAGCCGCGAAGGGCTAGCGGGTTCCTACGAG.

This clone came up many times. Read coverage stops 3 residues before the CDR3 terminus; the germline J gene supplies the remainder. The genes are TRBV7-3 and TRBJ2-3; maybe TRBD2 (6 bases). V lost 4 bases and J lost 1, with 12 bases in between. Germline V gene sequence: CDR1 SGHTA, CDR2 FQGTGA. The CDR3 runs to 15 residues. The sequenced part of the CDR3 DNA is TGTGCCAGCAGCTCGGTAGGAGGGGGCACAGATACG. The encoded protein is CASSSVGGGTDT. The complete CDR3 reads CASSSVGGGTDTQYF.

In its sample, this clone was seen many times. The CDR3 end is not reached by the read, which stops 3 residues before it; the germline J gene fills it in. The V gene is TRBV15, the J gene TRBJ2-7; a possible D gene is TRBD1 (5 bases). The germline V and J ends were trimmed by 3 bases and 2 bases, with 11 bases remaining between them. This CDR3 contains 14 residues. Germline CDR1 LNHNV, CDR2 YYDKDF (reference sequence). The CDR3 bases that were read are TGTGCCACCAGCAGTCACAGGCGTACCTACGAG. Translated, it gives CATSSHRRTYE. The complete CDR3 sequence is CATSSHRRTYEQYF.

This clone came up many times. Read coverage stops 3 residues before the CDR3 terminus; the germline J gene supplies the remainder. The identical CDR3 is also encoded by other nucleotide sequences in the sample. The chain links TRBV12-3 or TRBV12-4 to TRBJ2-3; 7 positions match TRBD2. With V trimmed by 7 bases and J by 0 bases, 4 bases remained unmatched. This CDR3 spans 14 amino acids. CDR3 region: CASTSGTSTDTQYF. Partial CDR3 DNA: TGTGCCAGCACTAGCGGAACTAGCACAGATACG.

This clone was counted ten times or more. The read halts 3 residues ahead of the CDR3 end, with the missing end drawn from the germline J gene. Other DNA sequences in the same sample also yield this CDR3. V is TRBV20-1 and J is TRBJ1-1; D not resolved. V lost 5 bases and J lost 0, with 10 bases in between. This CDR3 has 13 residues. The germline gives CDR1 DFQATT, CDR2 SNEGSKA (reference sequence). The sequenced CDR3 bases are TGCAGTGCTCCAGTACAATTGAACACTGAA. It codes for CSAPVQLNTE. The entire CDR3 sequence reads CSAPVQLNTEAFF.

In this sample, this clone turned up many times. CDR3 residues: CASSVGQGYEQYF. CDR3 DNA, as far as it was read: TGTGCCAGCAGCGTGGGACAGGGATACGAG. The V and J genes are TRBV7-8 and TRBJ2-7, with 9 bases identical to TRBD1. The read is 3 residues too short to cover the CDR3 end, so that end is filled in from the germline J gene. This CDR3 has 13 residues. The ends lost 5 bases at V and 4 bases at J; junction bases unmatched: 3. Germline V gene lookup returns CDR1 SGHVS and CDR2 FQNEAQ.

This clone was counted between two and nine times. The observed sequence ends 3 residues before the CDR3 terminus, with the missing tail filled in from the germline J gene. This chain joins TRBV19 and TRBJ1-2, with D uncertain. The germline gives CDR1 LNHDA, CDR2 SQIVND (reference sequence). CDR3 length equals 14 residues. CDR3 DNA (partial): TGTGCCAGTAGTACTGAGACTAGAGGCAATGAC. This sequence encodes CASSTETRGND. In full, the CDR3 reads CASSTETRGNDYTF.